Listed below are T cell receptor beta chains from one sample, sequenced in a study of blood T cell repertoires in COVID-19. Data came from immunoSEQ multiplex PCR; TCRdb stores just in-frame clones and leaves some out. Of 60,000 or so clones in the sample, 82% were seen once. The source material was peripheral blood. The source of these receptors is a man between 60 and 75 years old with acute or convalescent COVID-19. Each CDR3 is given with its conserved first and last residue. D genes are given only for firm matches. The size entry is marked missing in some rows and otherwise reads once, few, many or a size class.

J	size	V	D	DNA	CDR3
TRBJ2-1	-	TRBV13	-	TGTGCCAGCAGCTTAGATACGGGGGTAAATGAGCAGTTCTTC	CASSLDTGVNEQFF
TRBJ1-1	once	TRBV10-3	TRBD1	TGTGCCATCTCGAAAGGGACAGGCGGCACTGAAGCTTTCTTT	CAISKGTGGTEAFF
TRBJ1-6	-	TRBV19	-	TGTGCCAGTAGTATAGGCCTGGCCTCACCCCTCCACTTT	CASSIGLASPLHF
TRBJ1-5	-	TRBV28	-	TGTGCCAGCAGTCTGAGAGCTCAGCCCCAGCATTTT	CASSLRAQPQHF
TRBJ2-5	-	TRBV14	-	TGTGCCAGCAGCTCAACTAGTGGGCAAGAGACCCAGTACTTC	CASSSTSGQETQYF
TRBJ2-6	few	TRBV23-1	-	TGCGCCAGCAGTCAATCCCCACGGTATTCTGGGGCCAACGTCCTGACTTTC	CASSQSPRYSGANVLTF
TRBJ2-2	-	TRBV2	-	TGTGCCAGCAGCAAACAGGGTTACACCGGGGAGCTGTTTTTT	CASSKQGYTGELFF
TRBJ2-3	few	TRBV11-2	TRBD2	TGTGCCAGCAGCTTAATTGGGGGCGGCGGGGGGCCCACAGATACGCAGTATTTT	CASSLIGGGGGPTDTQYF
TRBJ2-1	-	TRBV2	-	TGTGCCAGCAGTGTAGATTTCAATGAGCAGTTCTTC	CASSVDFNEQFF
TRBJ1-5	-	TRBV9	TRBD1	TGTGCCAGCCAGGGGGGACCGCCAGGTGGCGATCAGCCCCAGCATTTT	CASQGGPPGGDQPQHF
TRBJ1-5	-	TRBV7-8	-	TGTGCCAGCAGCTTGAGGAGCAATCAGCCCCAGCATTTT	CASSLRSNQPQHF
TRBJ2-2	once	TRBV2	TRBD1	TGTGCCAGCAGTGTCCAGGGGGCGGCGAACACCGGGGAGCTGTTTTTT	CASSVQGAANTGELFF
TRBJ1-2	-	TRBV19	-	TGTGCCAGTAGTACAACAGGGTACTATGGCTACACCTTC	CASSTTGYYGYTF
TRBJ2-1	few	TRBV7-9	-	TGTGCCAGCAGCTTGGGGGGAGGTTCCATAAATAGGCAGTTCTTC	CASSLGGGSINRQFF
TRBJ1-6	-	TRBV28	-	TGTGCCAGCAGTTTATCCCTCCAGAAGTCACCCCTCCACTTT	CASSLSLQKSPLHF
TRBJ2-4	-	TRBV19	-	TGTGCCAGTAGTATAGGGACTTGGTACATTCAGTACTTC	CASSIGTWYIQYF
TRBJ1-5	-	TRBV12-3/TRBV12-4	TRBD1	TGTGCCAGCAGTCAACAGGGGGACCAGCCCCAGCATTTT	CASSQQGDQPQHF
TRBJ1-5	-	TRBV15	-	TGTGCCACCAGCAGAGATCGGGGGGCCTATCAGCCCCAGCATTTT	CATSRDRGAYQPQHF
TRBJ2-1	-	TRBV5-6	TRBD2	TGTGCCAGCAGCGCCGGACTAGGCGGCTCCTACAATGAGCAGTTCTTC	CASSAGLGGSYNEQFF
TRBJ1-1	few	TRBV29-1	-	TGCAGCGTTGAACGGAAGGGAGGTCGAACTGAAGCTTTCTTT	CSVERKGGRTEAFF
TRBJ1-5	-	TRBV4-2	-	TGTGCCAGCAGCCACGTTTTCCGGGGTACCGGTCAGCCCCAGCATTTT	CASSHVFRGTGQPQHF
TRBJ1-2	-	TRBV24-1	TRBD1	TGTGCCACCAGTGACCCACAGGGGCCAGGGCTGAGCTACACCTTC	CATSDPQGPGLSYTF
TRBJ1-4	-	TRBV4-2	TRBD1	TGTGCCAGCAGACTAGACAGGGGCGGTGAAAAACTGTTTTTT	CASRLDRGGEKLFF
TRBJ1-6	-	TRBV7-8	-	TGTGCCAGCAGCGAGTACGGCTTCGAGGATTCACCCCTCCACTTT	CASSEYGFEDSPLHF
TRBJ2-7	-	TRBV7-3	TRBD1	TGTGCCAGCAGCCTAACGACAGGGTACGAGCAGTACTTC	CASSLTTGYEQYF
TRBJ1-1	-	TRBV7-3	-	TGTGCCAGCAGCTTAGTCGGGAACACTGAAGCTTTCTTT	CASSLVGNTEAFF
TRBJ1-4	-	TRBV6-1	-	TGTGCCAGCAGTGCGATTCGGGGGATTCCTAATGAAAAACTGTTTTTT	CASSAIRGIPNEKLFF
TRBJ2-5	-	TRBV12-1	-	TGTGCCAGCAGCTTTGTGCCAGGAGAGACCCAGTACTTC	CASSFVPGETQYF
TRBJ1-2	-	TRBV9	TRBD1	TGTGCCAGCAGCGCTCCGGGACAGGGCTATGGCTACACCTTC	CASSAPGQGYGYTF